This passage covers 9 T cell receptor beta chains from one sample sequenced in a study of blood T cell repertoires in COVID-19. The protocol was immunoSEQ multiplex PCR, while the TCRdb copy is restricted to in-frame clones and leaves out a portion. Of under 350,000 clones in the sample, about 89% were seen once. Sample: peripheral blood. These receptors were taken from a man between 35 and 55 years old with acute or convalescent COVID-19.

This clone came up a few times. The V and J genes are TRBV14 and TRBJ1-2, with D tentatively TRBD1 (6 bases). V lost 8 bases and J lost 0, with 10 bases in between. Per the germline V gene, CDR1 is SGHDN and CDR2 is FVKESK. This CDR3 has 13 residues. The CDR3 loop is CASQGPSNYGYTF. The CDR3 coding sequence is TGTGCCAGCCAGGGGCCGTCTAACTATGGCTACACCTTC.

The rearrangement uses TRBV3-1 (or the pseudogene TRBV3-2) and TRBJ2-1, with D perhaps TRBD2 (5 bases). V lost 4 bases to trimming and J lost 7 bases, with 14 bases between them. Germline lookup yields CDR1 LGHDT and CDR2 YNNKEL (reference sequence). CDR3 length: 14 residues. CDR3: CASSPPEDWNEQFF. The CDR3 DNA sequence: TGTGCCAGCAGCCCTCCGGAGGACTGGAATGAGCAGTTCTTC.

J is TRBJ2-7 and V is TRBV28; a weak D match, TRBD2 (7 bases). CDR3 size: 19 residues. V was clipped by 7 bases and J by 1 base, with 29 bases between them. The V gene's germline CDR1 is MDHEN and CDR2 SYDVKM. The chain's CDR3 is CASTLLGGSGGGGSYEQYF. The CDR3 coding sequence is TGTGCCAGCACCTTATTGGGCGGTTCGGGGGGCGGAGGGTCCTACGAGCAGTACTTC.

The chain links TRBV19 to TRBJ1-6; 9 nucleotides agree with TRBD1. The CDR3 consists of 14 residues. The J segment lost 10 bases and the V segment lost 7 bases, leaving 8 bases of the junction unmatched. Germline CDR1 is LNHDA and CDR2 is SQIVND (reference sequence). CDR3 loop: CASTHTGGGSPLHF. CDR3 coding DNA: TGTGCCAGTACCCATACAGGGGGCGGGTCACCCCTCCACTTT.

The chain employs TRBV5-1 and TRBJ2-3, with TRBD2 as a possible D gene (7 bases). Germline CDR1 is SGHRS and CDR2 is YFSETQ. The CDR3 length is 18 residues. V shed 4 bases and J shed 0 bases, with 21 bases lying between them. For the CDR3, the DNA is TGCGCCAGCAGCCGGGGGGCGGGGGCAATCTCTAGCACAGATACGCAGTATTTT. Protein: CASSRGAGAISSTDTQYF. Based on the CDR3 plus reference TRBV5-1 and TRBJ2-3, the full variable domain is KAGVTQTPRYLIKTRGQQVTLSCSPISGHRSVSWYQQTPGQGLQFLFEYFSETQRNKGNFPGRFSGRQFSNSRSEMNVSTLELGDSALYLCASSRGAGAISSTDTQYFGPGTRLTVL.

The table lists this clone with a few counts. The chain carries TRBV30 and TRBJ1-6; TRBD1 agrees at 7 bases. The CDR3 runs 13 residues. Germline lookup yields CDR1 GTSNPN and CDR2 SVGIG (reference sequence). V lost 1 base to trimming and J lost 16 bases; unmatched junction nucleotides: 10. This chain's CDR3 is CAWSETGTANLHF. DNA for the CDR3: TGTGCCTGGAGTGAGACCGGGACAGCTAATCTCCACTTT.

The rearrangement links TRBV7-3 to TRBJ1-2, with 8 bases matching TRBD1. This CDR3 is built from 17 residues. Trimming at V came to 1 base and at J to 3 bases, leaving 10 bases not matched to a gene. CDR1 and CDR2 from the germline V gene are SGHTA and FQGTGA. The chain's CDR3 is CASSLNPPGQEYYGYTF. The CDR3 DNA sequence: TGTGCCAGCAGCTTAAATCCGCCGGGACAGGAGTACTATGGCTACACCTTC.

V is TRBV6-6 and J is TRBJ1-2; 9 nucleotides agree with TRBD1. V dropped 4 bases and J dropped 7; count of bases not matched to a gene: 13. CDR3 length equals 16 residues. Germline CDR1 reads MNHNY; CDR2 reads SVGAGI (reference sequence). The CDR3, as DNA: TGTGCCAGCAGTTCAAACTTGGGACAGGGCAAGGGTGGCTACACCTTC. Protein: CASSSNLGQGKGGYTF.

This clone was detected only a few times. This chain links TRBV6-1 with TRBJ1-2; D might be TRBD1 (6 bases). The germline gives CDR1 MNHNS, CDR2 SASEGT. The CDR3 is made up of 13 amino acids. With 3 bases removed from V and 3 bases from J, the gap between germline ends came to 8 bases. CDR3 sequence (DNA): TGTGCCAGCAGTGAGGGGGCAGACTATGGCTACACCTTC. It codes for CASSEGADYGYTF.